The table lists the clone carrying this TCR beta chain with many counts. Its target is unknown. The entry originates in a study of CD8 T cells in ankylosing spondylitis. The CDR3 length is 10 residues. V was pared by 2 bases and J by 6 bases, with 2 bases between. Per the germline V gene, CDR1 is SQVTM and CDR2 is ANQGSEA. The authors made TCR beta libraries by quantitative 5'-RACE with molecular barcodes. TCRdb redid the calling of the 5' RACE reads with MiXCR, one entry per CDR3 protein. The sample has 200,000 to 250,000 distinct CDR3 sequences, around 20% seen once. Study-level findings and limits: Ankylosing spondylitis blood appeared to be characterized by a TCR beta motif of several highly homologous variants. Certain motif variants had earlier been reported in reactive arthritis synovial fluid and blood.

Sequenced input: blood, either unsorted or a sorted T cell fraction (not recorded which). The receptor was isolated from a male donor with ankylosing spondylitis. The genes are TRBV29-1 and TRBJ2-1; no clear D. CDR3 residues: CSVEINEQFF. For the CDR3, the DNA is TGCAGCGTTGAAATCAATGAGCAGTTCTTC.